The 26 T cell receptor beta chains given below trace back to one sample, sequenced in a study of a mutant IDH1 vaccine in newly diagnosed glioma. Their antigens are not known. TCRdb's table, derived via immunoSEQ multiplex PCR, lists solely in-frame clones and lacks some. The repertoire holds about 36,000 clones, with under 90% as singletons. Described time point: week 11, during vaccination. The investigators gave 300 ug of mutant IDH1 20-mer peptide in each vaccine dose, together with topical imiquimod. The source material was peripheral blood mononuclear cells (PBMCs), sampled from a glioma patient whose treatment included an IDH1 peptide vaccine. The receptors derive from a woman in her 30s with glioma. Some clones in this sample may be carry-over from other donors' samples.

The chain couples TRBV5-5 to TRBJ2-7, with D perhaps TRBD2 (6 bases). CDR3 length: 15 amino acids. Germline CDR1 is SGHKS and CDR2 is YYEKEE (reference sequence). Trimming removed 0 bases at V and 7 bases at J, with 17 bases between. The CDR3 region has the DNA TGTGCCAGCAGCTTGGTATTAGGAGGGGCGGAGGAGCAGTACTTC. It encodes CASSLVLGGAEEQYF.

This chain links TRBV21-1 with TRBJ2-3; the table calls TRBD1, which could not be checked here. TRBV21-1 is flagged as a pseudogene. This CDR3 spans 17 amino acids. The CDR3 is CASSKAEQGNSTDTQYF. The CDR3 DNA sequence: TGTGCCAGCAGCAAAGCGGAACAGGGGAATAGCACAGATACGCAGTATTTT.

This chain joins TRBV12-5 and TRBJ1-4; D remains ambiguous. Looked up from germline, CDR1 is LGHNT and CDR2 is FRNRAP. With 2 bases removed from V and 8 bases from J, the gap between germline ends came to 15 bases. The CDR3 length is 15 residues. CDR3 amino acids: CASGLLSTTGEKLFF. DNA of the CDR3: TGTGCTAGTGGTTTGCTGTCTACAACGGGGGAAAAACTGTTTTTT.

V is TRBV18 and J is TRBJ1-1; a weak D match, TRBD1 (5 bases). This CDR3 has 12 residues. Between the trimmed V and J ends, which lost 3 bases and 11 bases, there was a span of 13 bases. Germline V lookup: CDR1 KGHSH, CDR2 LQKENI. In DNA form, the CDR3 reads TGTGCCAGCTCACCCTACGGGCAGGGTGCTTTCTTT. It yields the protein CASSPYGQGAFF. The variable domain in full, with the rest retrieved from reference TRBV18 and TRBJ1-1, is NAGVMQNPRHLVRRRGQEARLRCSPMKGHSHVYWYRQLPEEGLKFMVYLQKENIIDESGMPKERFSAEFPKEGPSILRIQQVVRGDSAAYFCASSPYGQGAFFGQGTRLTVV.

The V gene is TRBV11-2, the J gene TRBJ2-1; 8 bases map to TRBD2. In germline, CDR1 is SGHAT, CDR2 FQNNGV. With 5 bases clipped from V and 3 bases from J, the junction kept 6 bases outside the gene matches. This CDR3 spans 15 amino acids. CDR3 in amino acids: CASSHSGDYYNEQFF. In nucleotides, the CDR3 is TGTGCCAGCAGCCATAGCGGGGATTACTACAATGAGCAGTTCTTC.

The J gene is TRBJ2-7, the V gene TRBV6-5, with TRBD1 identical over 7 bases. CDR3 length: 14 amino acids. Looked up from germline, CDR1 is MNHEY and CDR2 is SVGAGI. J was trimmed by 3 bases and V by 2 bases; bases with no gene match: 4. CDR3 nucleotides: TGTGCCAGCAGTTACGAGGGGGCAAGCTACGAGCAGTACTTC. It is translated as CASSYEGASYEQYF.

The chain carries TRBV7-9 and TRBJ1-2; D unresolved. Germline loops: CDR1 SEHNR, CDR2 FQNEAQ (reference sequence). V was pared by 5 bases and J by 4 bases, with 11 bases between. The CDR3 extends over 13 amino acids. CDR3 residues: CASSGEESYGYTF. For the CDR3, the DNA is TGTGCCAGCAGCGGGGAAGAGAGCTATGGCTACACCTTC.

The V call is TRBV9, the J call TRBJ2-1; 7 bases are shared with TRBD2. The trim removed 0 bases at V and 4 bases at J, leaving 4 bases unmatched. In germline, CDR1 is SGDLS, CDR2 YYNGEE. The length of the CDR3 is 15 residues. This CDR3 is CASSVGGSLYNEQFF. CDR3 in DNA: TGTGCCAGCAGCGTAGGCGGGAGTTTGTACAATGAGCAGTTCTTC.

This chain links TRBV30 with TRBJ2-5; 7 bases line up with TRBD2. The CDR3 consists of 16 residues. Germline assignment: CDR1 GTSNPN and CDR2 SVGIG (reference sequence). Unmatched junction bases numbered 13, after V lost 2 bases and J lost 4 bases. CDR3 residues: CAWSTSEWREIETQYF. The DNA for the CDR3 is TGTGCCTGGAGTACATCAGAATGGCGGGAGATAGAGACCCAGTACTTC.

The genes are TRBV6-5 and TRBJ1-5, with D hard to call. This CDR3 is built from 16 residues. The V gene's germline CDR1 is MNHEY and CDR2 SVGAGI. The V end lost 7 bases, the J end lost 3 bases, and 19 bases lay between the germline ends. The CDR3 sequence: CASTFSLWTVNQPQHF. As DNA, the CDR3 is TGTGCCAGCACTTTCTCCCTTTGGACGGTCAATCAGCCCCAGCATTTT.

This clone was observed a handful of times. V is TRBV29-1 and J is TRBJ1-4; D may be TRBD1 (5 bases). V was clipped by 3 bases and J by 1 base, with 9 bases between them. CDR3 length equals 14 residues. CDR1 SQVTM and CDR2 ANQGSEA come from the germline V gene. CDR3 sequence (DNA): TGCAGCGTTGAGCCGCAGGGAACTAATGAAAAACTGTTTTTT. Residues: CSVEPQGTNEKLFF.

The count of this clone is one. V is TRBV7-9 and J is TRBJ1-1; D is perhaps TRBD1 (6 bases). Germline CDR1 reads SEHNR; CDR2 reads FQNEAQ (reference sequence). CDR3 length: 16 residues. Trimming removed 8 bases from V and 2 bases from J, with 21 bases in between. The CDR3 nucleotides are TGTGCCAGCGCGGTGGGGGGCATGGCCTTCAACACTGAAGCTTTCTTT. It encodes CASAVGGMAFNTEAFF.

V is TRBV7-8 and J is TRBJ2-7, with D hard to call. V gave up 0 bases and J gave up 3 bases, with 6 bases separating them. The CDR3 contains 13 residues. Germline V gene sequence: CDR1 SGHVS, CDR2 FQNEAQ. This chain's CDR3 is CASSLALDYEQYF. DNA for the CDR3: TGTGCCAGCAGCTTAGCGCTGGACTACGAGCAGTACTTC.

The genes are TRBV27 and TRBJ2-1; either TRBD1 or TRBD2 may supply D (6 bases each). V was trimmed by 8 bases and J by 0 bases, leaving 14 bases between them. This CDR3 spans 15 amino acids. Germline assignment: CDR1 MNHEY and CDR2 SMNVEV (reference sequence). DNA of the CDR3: TGTGCCAGCCGTAGGGGGAGGAGCTCCTACAATGAGCAGTTCTTC. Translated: CASRRGRSSYNEQFF.

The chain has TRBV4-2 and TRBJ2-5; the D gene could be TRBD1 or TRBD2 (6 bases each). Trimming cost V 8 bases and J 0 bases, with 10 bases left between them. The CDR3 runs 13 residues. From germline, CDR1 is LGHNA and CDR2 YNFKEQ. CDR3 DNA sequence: TGTGCCAGCGGGGGGCGGGACCAAGAGACCCAGTACTTC. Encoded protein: CASGGRDQETQYF.

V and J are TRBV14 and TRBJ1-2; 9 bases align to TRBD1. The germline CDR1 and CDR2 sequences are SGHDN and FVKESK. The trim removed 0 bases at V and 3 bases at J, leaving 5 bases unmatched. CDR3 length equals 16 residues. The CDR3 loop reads CASSQERDRAYYGYTF. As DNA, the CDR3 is TGTGCCAGCAGCCAAGAGAGGGACAGGGCATACTATGGCTACACCTTC.

The CDR3 DNA sequence: TGTGCCAGCAGTTTCAGCTCCTACGAGCAGTACTTC. Residues: CASSFSSYEQYF. V gene TRBV27 combines with J gene TRBJ2-7, with D unclear. The CDR3 spans 12 residues. With 3 bases removed from V and 0 bases from J, the gap between germline ends came to 3 bases. Germline CDR1 and CDR2: MNHEY and SMNVEV (reference sequence).

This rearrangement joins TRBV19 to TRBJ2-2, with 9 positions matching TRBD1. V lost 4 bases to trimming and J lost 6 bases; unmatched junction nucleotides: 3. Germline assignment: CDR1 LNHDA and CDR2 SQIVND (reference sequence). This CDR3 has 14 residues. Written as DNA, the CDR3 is TGTGCCAGTAGTAGGAGACAGGGGGCCGGGGAGCTGTTTTTT. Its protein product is CASSRRQGAGELFF.

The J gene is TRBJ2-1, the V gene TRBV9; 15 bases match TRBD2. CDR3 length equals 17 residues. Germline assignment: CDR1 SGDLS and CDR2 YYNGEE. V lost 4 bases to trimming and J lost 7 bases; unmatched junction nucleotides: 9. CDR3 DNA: TGTGCCAGCAGCCCTATTGGGACTAGCGGGAGGAATAATGAGCAGTTCTTC. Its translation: CASSPIGTSGRNNEQFF.

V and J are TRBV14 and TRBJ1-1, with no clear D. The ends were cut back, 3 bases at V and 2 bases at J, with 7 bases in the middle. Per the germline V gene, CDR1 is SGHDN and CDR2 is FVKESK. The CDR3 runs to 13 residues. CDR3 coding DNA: TGTGCCAGCAGCCATCTCGGTAACACTGAAGCTTTCTTT. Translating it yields CASSHLGNTEAFF.

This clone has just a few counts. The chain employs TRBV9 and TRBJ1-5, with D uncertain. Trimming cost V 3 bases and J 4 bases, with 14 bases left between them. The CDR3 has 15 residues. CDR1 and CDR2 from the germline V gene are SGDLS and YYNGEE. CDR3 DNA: TGTGCCAGCAGCGACTCGACATTCTCTAATCAGCCCCAGCATTTT. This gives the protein CASSDSTFSNQPQHF.

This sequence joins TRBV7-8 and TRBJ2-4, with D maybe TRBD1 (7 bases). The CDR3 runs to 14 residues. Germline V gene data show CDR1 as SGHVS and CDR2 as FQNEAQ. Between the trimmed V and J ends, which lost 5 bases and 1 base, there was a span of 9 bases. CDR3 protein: CASSQGGAKNIQYF. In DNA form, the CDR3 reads TGTGCCAGCAGCCAGGGGGGTGCCAAAAACATTCAGTACTTC.

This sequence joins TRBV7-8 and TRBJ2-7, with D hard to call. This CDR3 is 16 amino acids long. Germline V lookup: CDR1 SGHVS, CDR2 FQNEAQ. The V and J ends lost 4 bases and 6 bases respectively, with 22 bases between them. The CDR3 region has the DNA TGTGCCAGCAGCTCCCGGGCCTTTACAGTAGGTGGCGAGCAGTACTTC. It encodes CASSSRAFTVGGEQYF.

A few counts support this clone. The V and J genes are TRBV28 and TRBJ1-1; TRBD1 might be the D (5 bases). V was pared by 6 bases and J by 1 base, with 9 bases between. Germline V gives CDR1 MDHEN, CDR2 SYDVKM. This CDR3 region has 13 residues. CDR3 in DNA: TGTGCCAGCAGACCCGGACAGAACACTGAAGCTTTCTTT. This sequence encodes CASRPGQNTEAFF.

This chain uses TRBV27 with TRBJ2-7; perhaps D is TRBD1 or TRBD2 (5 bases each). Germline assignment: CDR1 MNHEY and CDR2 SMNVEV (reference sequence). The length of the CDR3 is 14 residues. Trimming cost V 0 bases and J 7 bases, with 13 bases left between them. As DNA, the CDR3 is TGTGCCAGCAGTTTATCGGGACCAGTTAGGGAGCAGTACTTC. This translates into CASSLSGPVREQYF.

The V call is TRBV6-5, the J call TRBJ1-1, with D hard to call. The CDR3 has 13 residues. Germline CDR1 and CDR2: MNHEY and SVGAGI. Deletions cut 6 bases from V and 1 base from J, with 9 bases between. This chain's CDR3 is CASRKLTNTEAFF. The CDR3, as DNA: TGTGCCAGCAGAAAACTCACGAACACTGAAGCTTTCTTT.